This entry lists 14 T cell receptor beta chains sequenced from one sample in a study of Graves' ophthalmopathy and Graves' hyperthyroidism. Amplification targeted the TCR beta CDR3 regions, with RNA transcripts as the source material. The first round was an RT-PCR with HTBI primers, and the second round was a multiplex PCR. TCRdb re-called the multiplex PCR reads with MiXCR, one entry per CDR3 protein. The data show 200,000 to 250,000 distinct CDR3 sequences, 20% to 25% seen once. Sequenced input: peripheral blood. The receptors here all came from a woman in her 50s with Graves' ophthalmopathy.

The chain links TRBV20-1 to TRBJ2-7; 10 nucleotides match TRBD2. The ends lost 6 bases at V and 6 bases at J; junction bases unmatched: 14. The CDR3 has 15 amino acids. In germline, CDR1 is DFQATT, CDR2 SNEGSKA (reference sequence). In DNA, the CDR3 is TGCAGTGCAGACGTCGCTAGCGGGGGATCCGCCGAGCAGTACTTC. This encodes CSADVASGGSAEQYF.

This sequence joins TRBV27 and TRBJ2-7, with D perhaps matching TRBD2 (5 bases). V was shortened by 5 bases and J by 6 bases, with 11 bases between the two germline ends. The germline V gene encodes CDR1 MNHEY and CDR2 SMNVEV (reference sequence). This CDR3 contains 12 residues. In DNA, the CDR3 is TGTGCCAGCAGTCCCCTCGGGATCGAGCAGTACTTC. Translation gives CASSPLGIEQYF.

There are a few counts of this clonotype. V usage is TRBV27 and J usage is TRBJ1-1; unclear D gene. Germline CDR1 is MNHEY and CDR2 is SMNVEV (reference sequence). V dropped 4 bases and J dropped 7 bases, with 19 bases sitting between them. The CDR3 is made up of 15 amino acids. The CDR3 DNA reads as TGTGCCAGCAGTTCAAGGTGGCGAAGGGAGGATGAAGCTTTCTTT. It specifies CASSSRWRREDEAFF.

The sample holds many counts of this clonotype. The chain links TRBV12-3 or TRBV12-4 to TRBJ2-3, with TRBD2 matching 7 bases. The CDR3 spans 13 residues. V was clipped by 4 bases and J by 12 bases; unmatched bases: 10. Written as DNA, the CDR3 is TGTGCCAGCAGTTCCAAGAGCGGGATCGCACAGTATTTT. It specifies CASSSKSGIAQYF.

This clonotype was seen ten or more times. This rearrangement joins TRBV5-1 to TRBJ2-7, with 8 bases matching TRBD1. V lost 4 bases to trimming and J lost 7 bases; unmatched junction nucleotides: 7. CDR3 size: 13 residues. Germline CDR1 and CDR2: SGHRS and YFSETQ. CDR3 in DNA: TGCGCCAGCAGCGTGGACAGGGTGAGAGAGCAGTACTTC. It yields the protein CASSVDRVREQYF.

This clonotype was seen repeatedly, ten times or more. The V and J genes are TRBV5-1 and TRBJ2-2; the D gene is possibly TRBD1 (5 bases). Between the trimmed V and J ends, which lost 2 bases and 0 bases, there was a span of 8 bases. Germline values: CDR1 SGHRS, CDR2 YFSETQ. The CDR3 is 15 residues long. The CDR3 here is CASSFRQTNTGELFF. The CDR3 nucleotides are TGCGCCAGCAGCTTCCGACAGACGAACACCGGGGAGCTGTTTTTT.

The genes are TRBV28 and TRBJ2-7; D is unclear. This CDR3 comprises 13 residues. V was clipped by 3 bases and J by 3 bases, with 9 bases between them. Germline V CDR1 and CDR2: MDHEN, SYDVKM. Here the CDR3 reads CASSLAFGYEQYF. The CDR3 DNA reads as TGTGCCAGCAGTTTGGCTTTCGGCTACGAGCAGTACTTC.

The table lists this clonotype with many counts. The V and J genes are TRBV29-1 and TRBJ2-4, with 8 bases matching TRBD2. Germline CDR1 reads SQVTM; CDR2 reads ANQGSEA. The CDR3 runs 13 residues. J was trimmed by 7 bases and V by 1 base; bases with no gene match: 3. The CDR3 nucleotides are TGCAGCGTTGAAGCCCCGGGGGGGAACATTCAGTACTTC. This encodes CSVEAPGGNIQYF. The full variable domain, completed using reference TRBV29-1 and TRBJ2-4, is SAVISQKPSRDICQRGTSLTIQCQVDSQVTMMFWYRQQPGQSLTLIATANQGSEATYESGFVIDKFPISRPNLTFSTLTVSNMSPEDSSIYLCSVEAPGGNIQYFGAGTRLSVL.

This clonotype was counted between two and nine times. The V gene is TRBV5-1, the J gene TRBJ2-5, with D tentatively TRBD2 (6 bases). Trimming took 3 bases from V and 5 from J, leaving 14 bases between them. Germline CDR1 reads SGHRS; CDR2 reads YFSETQ. The CDR3 is 14 residues long. The CDR3 loop reads CASSWTTSLETQYF. In nucleotides, the CDR3 is TGCGCCAGCAGCTGGACTACCAGTCTGGAGACCCAGTACTTC.

The V call is TRBV20-1, the J call TRBJ1-1, with a possible D match to TRBD1 (6 bases). CDR1 and CDR2 (germline): DFQATT, SNEGSKA (reference sequence). CDR3 length: 13 residues. Trimming removed 6 bases from V and 1 base from J, with 12 bases in between. Here the CDR3 DNA reads TGCAGTGCGAAGACGACAGGGAACACTGAAGCTTTCTTT. This encodes CSAKTTGNTEAFF.

This clonotype was recorded once. V and J are TRBV2 and TRBJ2-3; D gene unclear. Trimming cost V 3 bases and J 5 bases, with 9 bases left between them. CDR1 SNHLY and CDR2 FYNNEI come from the germline V gene. The CDR3 extends over 13 amino acids. In nucleotides, the CDR3 is TGTGCCAGCAGTGATGGACGGAGAGATACGCAGTATTTT. Amino acid sequence: CASSDGRRDTQYF.

This clonotype was counted between two and nine times. The J gene is TRBJ2-7, the V gene TRBV28; D might be TRBD2 (5 bases). V gave up 3 bases and J gave up 3 bases, with 9 bases separating them. This CDR3 contains 13 residues. CDR1 is MDHEN and CDR2 is SYDVKM in the germline V gene. The CDR3 is CASSLSRGYEQYF. DNA for the CDR3: TGTGCCAGCAGTTTGAGTCGGGGCTACGAGCAGTACTTC.

This chain connects TRBV5-4 to TRBJ1-3; unclear D gene. The length of the CDR3 is 15 residues. V was shortened by 2 bases and J by 0 bases, with 9 bases between the two germline ends. Germline CDR1 reads SGHNT; CDR2 reads YYREEE (reference sequence). The CDR3 loop reads CASSFQAFSGNTIYF. CDR3 sequence (DNA): TGTGCCAGCAGCTTCCAGGCTTTCTCTGGAAACACCATATATTTT.

This clonotype was recorded at least ten times. The chain recombines TRBV28 with TRBJ1-6, with 7 bases aligning to TRBD1. The length of the CDR3 is 15 residues. From germline, CDR1 is MDHEN and CDR2 SYDVKM. Germline trimming cut 5 bases from V and 7 bases from J; bases unmatched to any gene: 8. CDR3 region: CASSPPTGLNSPLHF. The CDR3, as DNA: TGTGCCAGCAGTCCCCCGACAGGGTTGAATTCACCCCTCCACTTT.